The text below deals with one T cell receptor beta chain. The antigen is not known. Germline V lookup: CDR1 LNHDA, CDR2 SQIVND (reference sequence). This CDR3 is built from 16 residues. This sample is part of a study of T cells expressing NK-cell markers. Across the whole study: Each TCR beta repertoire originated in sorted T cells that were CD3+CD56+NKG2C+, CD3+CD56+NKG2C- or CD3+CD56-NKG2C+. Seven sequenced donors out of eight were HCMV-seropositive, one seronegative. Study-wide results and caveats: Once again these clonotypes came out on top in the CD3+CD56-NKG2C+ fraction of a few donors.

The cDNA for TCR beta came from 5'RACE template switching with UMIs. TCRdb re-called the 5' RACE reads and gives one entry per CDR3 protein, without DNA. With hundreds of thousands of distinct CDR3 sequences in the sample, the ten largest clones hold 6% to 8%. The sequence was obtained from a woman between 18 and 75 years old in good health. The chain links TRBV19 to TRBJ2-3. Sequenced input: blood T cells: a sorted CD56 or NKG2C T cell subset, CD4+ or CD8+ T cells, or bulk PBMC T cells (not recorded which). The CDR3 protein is CASSIGGRGIEDTQYF.